The entry below gives a single T cell receptor beta chain sequence along with its context. Its specificity is unknown. Using its own MiXCR run on the RACE reads, TCRdb lists one record per CDR3 protein. Here the sample spans around 50,000 distinct CDR3 sequences, less than 10% being singletons. The record originates from a study of human T cells and chemical hapten exposure. Specified time point: patch test 1, 2 weeks after DPC sensitization. The treatment here: therapeutic diphenylcyclopropenone sensitization with weekly scalp DPC. Study conclusions and caveats: Expanded TCRs were compared with controls, and the expanded TCRs formed significantly more large CDR3 similarity clusters.

The V end was cut by 3 bases, the J end by 3 bases, with 9 bases between. The germline gives CDR1 SGHVS, CDR2 FNYEAQ. The CDR3 sequence is 15 residues long. The J gene is TRBJ1-6, the V gene TRBV7-6; D is ambiguous. Material: whole blood, obtained in connection with sensitization to the hapten diphenylcyclopropenone (DPC). This receptor was identified in a woman aged 45-65 years with alopecia areata. Some clones in this sample may be carry-over from other donors' samples. CDR3 DNA: TGTGCCAGCAGCTTTGATAACAGCTATAATTCACCCCTCCACTTT. Translating gives CASSFDNSYNSPLHF.